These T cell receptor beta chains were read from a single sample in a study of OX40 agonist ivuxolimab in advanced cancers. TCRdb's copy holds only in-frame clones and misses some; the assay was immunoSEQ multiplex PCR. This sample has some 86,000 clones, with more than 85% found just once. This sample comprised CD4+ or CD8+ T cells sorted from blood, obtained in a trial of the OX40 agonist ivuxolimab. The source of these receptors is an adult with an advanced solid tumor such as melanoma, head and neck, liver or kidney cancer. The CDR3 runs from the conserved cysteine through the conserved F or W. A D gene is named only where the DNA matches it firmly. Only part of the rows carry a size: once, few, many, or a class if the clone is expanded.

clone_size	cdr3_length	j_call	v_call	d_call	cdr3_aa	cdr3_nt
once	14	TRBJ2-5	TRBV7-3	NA	CASSLSGGAETQYF	TGTGCCAGCAGCTTAAGTGGGGGGGCGGAGACCCAGTACTTC
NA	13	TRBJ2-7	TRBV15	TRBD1	CATSRRQGMDKYF	TGTGCCACCAGCAGAAGACAGGGTATGGATAAGTACTTC
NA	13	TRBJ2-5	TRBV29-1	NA	CSVVGPEGETQYF	TGCAGCGTTGTCGGCCCGGAGGGCGAGACCCAGTACTTC
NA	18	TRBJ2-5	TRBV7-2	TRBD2	CASSQEPGLTSGRKTQYF	TGTGCCAGCAGCCAAGAGCCCGGTTTGACTAGCGGGAGGAAGACCCAGTACTTC
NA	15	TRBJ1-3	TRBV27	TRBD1	CASSLTGASGNTIYF	TGTGCCAGCAGTTTGACAGGGGCCTCAGGAAACACCATATATTTT
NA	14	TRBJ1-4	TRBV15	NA	CATSRDFGNEKLFF	TGTGCCACCAGCAGAGATTTTGGGAATGAAAAACTGTTTTTT
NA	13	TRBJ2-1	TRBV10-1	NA	CASSERPYNEQFF	TGCGCCAGCAGTGAAAGGCCCTACAATGAGCAGTTCTTC
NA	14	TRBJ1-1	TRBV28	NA	CASSYPTGNTEAFF	TGTGCCAGCAGTTACCCCACAGGGAACACTGAAGCTTTCTTT
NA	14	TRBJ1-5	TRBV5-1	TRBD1	CASSWGQGNQPQHF	TGTGCCAGCAGCTGGGGACAGGGCAATCAGCCCCAGCATTTT
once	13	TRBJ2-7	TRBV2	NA	CASSDRQYYEQYF	TGTGCCAGCAGTGATCGGCAATACTACGAGCAGTACTTC
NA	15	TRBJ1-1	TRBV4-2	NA	CASSQAGVGGTEAFF	TGTGCCAGCAGCCAGGCGGGGGTTGGAGGCACTGAAGCTTTCTTT
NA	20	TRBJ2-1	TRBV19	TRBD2	CASTPRLWTSGRGGYNEQFF	TGTGCCAGTACCCCCCGACTCTGGACTAGCGGGAGGGGAGGGTACAATGAGCAGTTCTTC
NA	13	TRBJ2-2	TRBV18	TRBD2	CATTSGANGELFF	TGTGCGACCACTAGCGGGGCTAACGGGGAGCTGTTTTTT
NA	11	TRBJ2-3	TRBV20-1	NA	CSAREARGPFF	TGCAGTGCTAGAGAGGCGCGGGGGCCCTTTTTT
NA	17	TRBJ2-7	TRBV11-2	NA	CASSYRTGRANLNEQYF	TGTGCCAGCAGCTACCGGACAGGGAGGGCTAACTTAAACGAGCAGTACTTC